The T cell receptor (beta chain) under discussion was sequenced for a study of shared clonotypes between healthy human individuals. Overall study results and limits: Roughly 4.6% of naive CD4 clonotypes were common to several donors.

Concerning this clone: Its antigen is not identified.

At deep level, the assay was performed. Only in-frame clones appear in the TCRdb table, and some are missing; sequencing was by immunoSEQ multiplex PCR. The sample yields approximately 2,000,000 clones, around 90% seen once. J was trimmed by 7 bases and V by 6 bases; bases with no gene match: 9. This CDR3 comprises 13 residues. Germline values: CDR1 KGHSH, CDR2 LQKENI. This sequence joins TRBV18 and TRBJ2-7, with 7 bases identical to TRBD2. The TCR comes from a man in his late teens or twenties in good health. Some clones in this sample may be carry-over from other donors' samples. The sample comprised naive CD4+ T cells from PBMCs. Subset defined: CD45RA+ positively selected. In DNA, the CDR3 is TGTGCCAGCTCCCCCCCAACTAGCGAGGAGCAGTACTTC. Its translation is CASSPPTSEEQYF.